The 14 T cell receptor beta chains reported below all come from one sample, sequenced in a study of T cells in Graves' hyperthyroidism and ophthalmopathy. Researchers took RNA transcripts and amplified the TCR beta CDR3 regions from them. HTBI primers were employed in a first-round RT-PCR of the TCR CDR3. In TCRdb, the multiplex PCR reads were re-called with MiXCR into one record per CDR3 protein. Among fewer than 500,000 distinct CDR3 sequences listed, approximately 15% were seen once. The sample taken for sequencing was blood. All receptors derive from a man aged 18-30 years with Graves' ophthalmopathy.

This clonotype has a count of ten or more. This sequence joins TRBV5-6 and TRBJ2-3; TRBD1 or TRBD2 may be the D gene (5 bases each). This CDR3 is 14 amino acids long. Germline assignment: CDR1 SGHDT and CDR2 YYEEEE. V was shortened by 7 bases and J by 7 bases, with 19 bases between the two germline ends. The CDR3 coding sequence is TGTGCCAGCGCCCCGGGGCAGTTGAAGAATACGCAGTATTTT. Translating gives CASAPGQLKNTQYF.

A few counts support this clonotype. V and J are TRBV4-1 and TRBJ2-7; D perhaps matches TRBD2 (7 bases). The CDR3 spans 17 residues. V lost 0 bases and J lost 4, with 19 bases in between. CDR1 and CDR2 from the germline V gene are MGHRA and YSYEKL. The CDR3, as DNA: TGCGCCAGCAGCCAAGATCCCCCGGGGGGCTCCACTTACGAGCAGTACTTC. The encoded protein is CASSQDPPGGSTYEQYF.

This clonotype was seen repeatedly, ten times or more. The V call is TRBV4-2, the J call TRBJ2-3, with a tentative D call TRBD2 (5 bases). The CDR3 is made up of 14 amino acids. Germline CDR1 is LGHNA and CDR2 is YNFKEQ. The germline V and J ends were trimmed by 4 bases and 6 bases, with 14 bases remaining between them. CDR3 sequence: CASSRKDSEDTQYF. For the CDR3, the DNA is TGTGCCAGCAGCCGCAAGGACTCGGAGGATACGCAGTATTTT.

In its sample, this clonotype was seen many times. The rearrangement joins TRBV12-3 or TRBV12-4 to TRBJ2-7; D is perhaps TRBD2 (6 bases). There are 12 residues in the CDR3. V lost 8 bases and J lost 6, with 14 bases in between. The CDR3 DNA sequence: TGTGCCAGCCGCCTCGGGGGTGGCGAGCAGTACTTC. This codes for CASRLGGGEQYF.

There are many counts of this clonotype. The genes are TRBV12-3 or TRBV12-4 and TRBJ1-3, with D maybe TRBD1 (6 bases). Trimming pared 0 bases from V and 0 bases from J, leaving 18 bases between. The CDR3 spans 19 residues. This CDR3 reads CASSLAGTPRLHSGNTIYF. CDR3 nucleotide sequence: TGTGCCAGCAGTTTAGCCGGGACACCCAGGCTCCACTCTGGAAACACCATATATTTT.

There are a few counts of this clonotype. The rearrangement uses TRBV5-4 and TRBJ2-7, with 7 bases aligning to TRBD1. The CDR3 runs to 15 residues. The V and J ends lost 3 bases and 0 bases, in that order; junction bases with no gene match: 6. Germline assignment: CDR1 SGHNT and CDR2 YYREEE (reference sequence). Written as DNA, the CDR3 is TGTGCCAGCAGCTGGAGACAGGGATCCTCCTACGAGCAGTACTTC. Translation: CASSWRQGSSYEQYF. The full variable domain, rest sourced from reference TRBV5-4 and TRBJ2-7, is ETGVTQSPTHLIKTRGQQVTLRCSSQSGHNTVSWYQQALGQGPQFIFQYYREEENGRGNFPPRFSGLQFPNYSSELNVNALELDDSALYLCASSWRQGSSYEQYFGPGTRLTVT.

This clonotype was found many times. The chain employs TRBV5-1 and TRBJ1-2; D is undetermined. Germline V lookup: CDR1 SGHRS, CDR2 YFSETQ. There are 13 residues in the CDR3. The V gene lost 4 bases and the J gene lost 2 bases, with 9 bases spanning the gap. The CDR3 here is CASSRGSNYGYTF. The CDR3 bases are TGCGCCAGCAGCCGAGGGAGCAACTATGGCTACACCTTC.

This clonotype showed up many times. V and J are TRBV19 and TRBJ1-1; D is uncertain. Germline loops: CDR1 LNHDA, CDR2 SQIVND (reference sequence). The CDR3 covers 16 residues. V dropped 9 bases and J dropped 2 bases, with 22 bases sitting between them. For the CDR3, the DNA is TGTGCCAGCAATCAGATAGGGATCACCCTTAACACTGAAGCTTTCTTT. It translates to CASNQIGITLNTEAFF.

In this sample, this clonotype turned up many times. The genes are TRBV3-1 and TRBJ2-7, with 7 bases lining up with TRBD2. The germline CDR1 and CDR2 sequences are LGHDT and YNNKEL (reference sequence). The V gene end was trimmed by 1 base and the J gene end by 3 bases; junction bases not matched to a gene: 3. CDR3 length: 14 amino acids. CDR3 loop: CASSQAWGGYEQYF. The DNA of the CDR3 is TGTGCCAGCAGCCAAGCTTGGGGGGGCTACGAGCAGTACTTC.

V gene TRBV10-3 combines with J gene TRBJ1-2; no clear D. The CDR3 consists of 13 residues. Trimming shortened V by 6 bases and J by 2 bases, and 10 bases separated the two germline ends. Looked up from germline, CDR1 is ENHRY and CDR2 is SYGVKD. CDR3 amino acids: CAISETGNYGYTF. In DNA, the CDR3 is TGTGCCATCAGCGAGACGGGAAACTATGGCTACACCTTC.

This clonotype has only a few counts. The V and J genes are TRBV9 and TRBJ1-1; perhaps TRBD1 as D (6 bases). The CDR3 is 17 amino acids. CDR1 is SGDLS, CDR2 YYNGEE, per germline. V was shortened by 3 bases and J by 0 bases, with 18 bases between the two germline ends. CDR3 sequence (DNA): TGTGCCAGCAGCGATCGAATGGGGGGGGCCGTGAACACTGAAGCTTTCTTT. Its translation is CASSDRMGGAVNTEAFF.

This clonotype was recorded at least ten times. This chain uses TRBV12-3 or TRBV12-4 with TRBJ2-7; 9 positions match TRBD2. Trimming took 3 bases from V and 0 from J; bases not matched to a gene: 6. This CDR3 has 16 residues. CDR3 sequence: CASSFSSGGSSYEQYF. The CDR3 DNA follows: TGTGCCAGCAGTTTTAGTAGCGGGGGATCCTCCTACGAGCAGTACTTC.

This clonotype came up many times. The chain has TRBV11-2 and TRBJ2-1, with no clear D. CDR1 and CDR2 (germline): SGHAT, FQNNGV. CDR3 size: 13 residues. V lost 2 bases and J 9 bases, leaving 11 bases between the germline ends. The CDR3 protein is CASSLQIQPEQFF. The CDR3 region has the DNA TGTGCCAGCAGCTTACAGATCCAGCCTGAGCAGTTCTTC. Full variable domain (rest looked up from reference TRBV11-2 and TRBJ2-1): EAGVAQSPRYKIIEKRQSVAFWCNPISGHATLYWYQQILGQGPKLLIQFQNNGVVDDSQLPKDRFSAERLKGVDSTLKIQPAKLEDSAVYLCASSLQIQPEQFFGPGTRLTVL.

This clonotype was detected ten times or more. The chain employs TRBV7-2 and TRBJ2-7; 8 nucleotides agree with TRBD1. Germline V gene lookup returns CDR1 SGHTA and CDR2 FQGNSA. The CDR3 runs to 14 residues. The ends lost 0 bases at V and 3 bases at J; junction bases unmatched: 1. CDR3 bases: TGTGCCAGCAGCTTAGCAGGGACAGGCTACGAGCAGTACTTC. This encodes CASSLAGTGYEQYF.